This T cell receptor (beta chain) was documented in a study of OX40 agonist ivuxolimab in advanced cancers. Overall study context: At doses from 0.01 to 10 mg/kg, patients were given intravenous ivuxolimab every 2 weeks.

TCRdb's table, derived via immunoSEQ multiplex PCR, lists solely in-frame clones and lacks some. The sample yields 65,000 to 75,000 clones, 85% seen once. The CDR3 spans 15 residues. Germline V CDR1 and CDR2: SGHTA, FQGNSA. Trimming took off 1 base at V and 4 bases at J, with 12 bases between the two ends. This clone was seen just once. The antigen is not known. Findings of the study overall: Clonal expansion was among the lowest in partial responders at 0.1-3.0 mg/kg, especially CD8+.

This TCR came from an adult with an advanced solid tumor such as melanoma, head and neck, liver or kidney cancer. This material consisted of CD4+ or CD8+ T cells sorted from blood, taken in a trial of the OX40 agonist ivuxolimab. The chain joins TRBV7-2 to TRBJ2-3; a possible D gene is TRBD2 (6 bases). CDR3 in DNA: TGTGCCAGCAGCTTAGTGGGGGGAGAGGCAGATACGCAGTATTTT. It codes for CASSLVGGEADTQYF. Drawing the rest from reference TRBV7-2 and TRBJ2-3, the complete variable domain is GAGVSQSPSNKVTEKGKDVELRCDPISGHTALYWYRQSLGQGLEFLIYFQGNSAPDKSGLPSDRFSAERTGGSVSTLTIQRTQQEDSAVYLCASSLVGGEADTQYFGPGTRLTVL.